These T cell receptor beta chains were read from a single sample in a study of shared clonotypes between healthy human individuals. Assay: immunoSEQ multiplex PCR; the TCRdb copy retains only in-frame clones and omits some. The sample lists hundreds of thousands of clones; 72% were seen once. The sequenced sample was memory CD4+ T cells sorted from blood. These receptors all come from a woman aged 25 to 39 in good health. The CDR3 runs from the conserved cysteine through the conserved F or W. A D gene is named only where the DNA matches it firmly. Size values are once, few and many counts, or a class for expanded clones, and some rows have none.

j_call v_call clone_size d_call cdr3_aa cdr3_nt
TRBJ2-2 TRBV13 many TRBD1 CASSWTGVLFGELFF TGTGCCAGCAGCTGGACAGGGGTTCTCTTCGGGGAGCTGTTTTTT
TRBJ1-1 TRBV27 . . CASSLTVTEKNTEAFF TGTGCCAGCAGTTTGACCGTGACAGAAAAGAACACTGAAGCTTTCTTT
TRBJ2-4 TRBV5-1 . TRBD1 CASSSGTGGNIQYF TGCGCCAGCAGCTCCGGGACAGGGGGGAACATTCAGTACTTC
TRBJ1-3 TRBV7-6 once TRBD1 CASSFQGAGNTIYF TGTGCCAGCAGCTTCCAGGGGGCAGGAAACACCATATATTTT
TRBJ2-1 TRBV6-6 . . CASSYSAGGAGEQFF TGTGCCAGCAGTTACTCAGCCGGGGGAGCGGGTGAGCAGTTCTTC
TRBJ2-7 TRBV9 . TRBD1 CASSVATQGVYEQYF TGTGCCAGCAGCGTAGCTACTCAGGGGGTCTACGAGCAGTACTTC
TRBJ1-5 TRBV5-6 . TRBD1 CASSLNRGYGNQPQHF TGTGCCAGCAGCCTAAACAGGGGTTACGGCAATCAGCCCCAGCATTTT
TRBJ2-7 TRBV6-4 . TRBD1 CASSDLGKQGGFYEQYF TGTGCCAGCAGTGACTTGGGGAAACAGGGGGGTTTTTACGAGCAGTACTTC
TRBJ2-1 TRBV7-9 . TRBD2 CASRGVGTSGRSEQFF TGTGCCAGCAGAGGTGTCGGGACTAGCGGGAGGAGTGAGCAGTTCTTC
TRBJ2-7 TRBV28 . TRBD2 CASAAASGHYEQYF TGTGCCAGCGCTGCGGCTAGCGGCCACTACGAGCAGTACTTC
TRBJ2-3 TRBV28 . TRBD2 CASSLLAGVPTDTQYF TGTGCCAGCAGTTTACTCGCGGGAGTACCCACAGATACGCAGTATTTT
TRBJ2-1 TRBV11-2 . . CASSLDRREWNEQFF TGTGCCAGCAGCTTAGATAGGAGGGAGTGGAATGAGCAGTTCTTC
TRBJ1-1 TRBV18 . TRBD1 CASSFRTGDAEAFF TGTGCCAGCTCGTTCCGGACAGGGGATGCTGAAGCTTTCTTT
TRBJ1-3 TRBV2 . . CASRASGNTIYF TGTGCCAGCCGGGCCTCTGGAAACACCATATATTTT
TRBJ2-7 TRBV19 once . CASSFGTAYEQYF TGTGCCAGTAGTTTTGGGACTGCCTACGAGCAGTACTTC
TRBJ1-2 TRBV6-4 many . CATRTEGNYGYTF TGTGCCACAAGGACCGAGGGGAACTATGGCTACACCTTC
TRBJ2-7 TRBV28 . TRBD1 CASRGTGLSYEQYF TGTGCCAGCAGGGGGACAGGGTTATCCTACGAGCAGTACTTC
TRBJ2-1 TRBV2 . TRBD2 CANSGRARGEQFF TGTGCCAATAGCGGGAGGGCCAGGGGTGAGCAGTTCTTC
TRBJ2-1 TRBV7-3 once . CASSPDQGGYNEQFF TGTGCCAGCAGCCCCGACCAGGGGGGGTACAATGAGCAGTTCTTC
TRBJ2-3 TRBV5-1 once TRBD1 CASSGGTASTDTQYF TGCGCCAGCAGCGGTGGGACAGCCAGCACAGATACGCAGTATTTT
TRBJ2-6 TRBV5-1 . TRBD1 CASSTGQGPPGANVLTF TGCGCCAGCAGCACGGGACAGGGGCCCCCTGGGGCCAACGTCCTGACTTTC